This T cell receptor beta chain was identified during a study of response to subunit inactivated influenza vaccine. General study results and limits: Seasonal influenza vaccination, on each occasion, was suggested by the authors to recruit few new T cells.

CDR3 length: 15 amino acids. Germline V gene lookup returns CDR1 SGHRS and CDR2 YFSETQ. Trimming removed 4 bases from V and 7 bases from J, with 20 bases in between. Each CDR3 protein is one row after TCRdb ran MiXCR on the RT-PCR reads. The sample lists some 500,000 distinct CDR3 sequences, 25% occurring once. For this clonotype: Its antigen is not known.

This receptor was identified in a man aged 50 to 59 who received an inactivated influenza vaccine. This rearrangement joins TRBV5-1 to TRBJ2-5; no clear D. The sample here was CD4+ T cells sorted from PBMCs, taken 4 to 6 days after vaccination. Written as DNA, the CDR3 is TGCGCCAGCAGCCTTAATTCGGACGGTATTGCGACCCAGTACTTC. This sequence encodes CASSLNSDGIATQYF.